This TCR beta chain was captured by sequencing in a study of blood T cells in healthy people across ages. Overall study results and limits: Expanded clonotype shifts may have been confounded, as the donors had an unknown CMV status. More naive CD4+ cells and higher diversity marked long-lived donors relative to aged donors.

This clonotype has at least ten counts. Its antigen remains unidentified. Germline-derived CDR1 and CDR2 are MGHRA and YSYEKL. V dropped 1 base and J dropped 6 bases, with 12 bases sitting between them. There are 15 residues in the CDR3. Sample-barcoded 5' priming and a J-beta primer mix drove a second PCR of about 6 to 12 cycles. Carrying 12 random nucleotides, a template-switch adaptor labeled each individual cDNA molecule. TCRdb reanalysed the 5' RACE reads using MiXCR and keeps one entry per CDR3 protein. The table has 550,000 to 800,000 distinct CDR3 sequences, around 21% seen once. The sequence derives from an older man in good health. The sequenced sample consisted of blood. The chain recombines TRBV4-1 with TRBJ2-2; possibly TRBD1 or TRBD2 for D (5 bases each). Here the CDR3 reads CASSQAGSGSGELFF. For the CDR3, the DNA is TGCGCCAGCAGCCAAGCAGGGAGTGGGTCCGGGGAGCTGTTTTTT.